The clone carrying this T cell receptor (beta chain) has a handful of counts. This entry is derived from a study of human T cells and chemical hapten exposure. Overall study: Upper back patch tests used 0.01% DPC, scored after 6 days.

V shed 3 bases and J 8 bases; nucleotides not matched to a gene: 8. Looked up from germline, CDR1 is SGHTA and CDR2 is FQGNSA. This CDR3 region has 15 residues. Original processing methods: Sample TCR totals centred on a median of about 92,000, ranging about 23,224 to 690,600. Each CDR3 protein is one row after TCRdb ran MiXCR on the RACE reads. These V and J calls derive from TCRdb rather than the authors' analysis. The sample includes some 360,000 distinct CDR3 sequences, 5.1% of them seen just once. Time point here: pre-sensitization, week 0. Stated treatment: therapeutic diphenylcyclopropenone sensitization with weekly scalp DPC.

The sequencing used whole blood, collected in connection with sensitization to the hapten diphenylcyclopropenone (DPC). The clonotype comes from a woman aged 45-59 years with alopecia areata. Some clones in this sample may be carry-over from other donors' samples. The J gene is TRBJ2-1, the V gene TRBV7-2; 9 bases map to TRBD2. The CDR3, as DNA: TGTGCCAGCAGCTTTAATAGCGGGAGTAAAGATGAGCAGTTCTTC. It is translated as CASSFNSGSKDEQFF.